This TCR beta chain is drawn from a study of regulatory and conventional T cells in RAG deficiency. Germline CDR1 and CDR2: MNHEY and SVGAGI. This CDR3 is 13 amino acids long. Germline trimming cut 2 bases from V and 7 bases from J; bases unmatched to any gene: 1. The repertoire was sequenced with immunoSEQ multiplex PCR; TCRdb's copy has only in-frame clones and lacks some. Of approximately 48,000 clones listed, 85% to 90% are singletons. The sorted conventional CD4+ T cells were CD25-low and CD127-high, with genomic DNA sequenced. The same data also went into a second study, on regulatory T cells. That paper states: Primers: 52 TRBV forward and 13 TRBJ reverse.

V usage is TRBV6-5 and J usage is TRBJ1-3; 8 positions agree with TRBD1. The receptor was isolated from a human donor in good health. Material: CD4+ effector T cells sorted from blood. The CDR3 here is CASSYTGGNTIYF. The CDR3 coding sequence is TGTGCCAGCAGTTACACAGGGGGTAACACCATATATTTT.